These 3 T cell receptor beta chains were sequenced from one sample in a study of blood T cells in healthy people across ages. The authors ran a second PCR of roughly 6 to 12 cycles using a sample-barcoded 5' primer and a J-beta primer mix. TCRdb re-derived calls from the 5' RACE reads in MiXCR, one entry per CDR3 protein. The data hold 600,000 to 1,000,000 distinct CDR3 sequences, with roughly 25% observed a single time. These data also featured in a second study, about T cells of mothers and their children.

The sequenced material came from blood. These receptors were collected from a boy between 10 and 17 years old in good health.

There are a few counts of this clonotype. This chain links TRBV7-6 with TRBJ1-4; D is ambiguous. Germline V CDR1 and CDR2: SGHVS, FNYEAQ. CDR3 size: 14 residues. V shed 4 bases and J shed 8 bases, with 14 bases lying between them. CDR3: CASSSRANGEKLFF. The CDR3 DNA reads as TGTGCCAGCAGCTCCCGGGCCAATGGGGAAAAACTGTTTTTT.

The CDR3 sequence: CASQREAGLAKNIQYF. DNA for the CDR3: TGTGCCAGCCAGAGGGAAGCGGGGTTAGCCAAAAACATTCAGTACTTC. The chain couples TRBV2 to TRBJ2-4, with 7 bases aligning to TRBD2. Per the germline V gene, CDR1 is SNHLY and CDR2 is FYNNEI. CDR3 size: 16 residues. J gave up 0 bases and V 8 bases, and 10 bases lay outside the gene matches.

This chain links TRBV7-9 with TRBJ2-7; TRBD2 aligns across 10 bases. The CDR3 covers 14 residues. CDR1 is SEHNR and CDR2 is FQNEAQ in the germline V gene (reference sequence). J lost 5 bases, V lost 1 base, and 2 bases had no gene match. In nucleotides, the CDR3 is TGTGCCAGCAGCTTAGTAGCGGGGGGCAACGAGCAGTACTTC. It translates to CASSLVAGGNEQYF.